Listed below are T cell receptor beta chains from one sample, sequenced in a study of long-term antiretroviral therapy in people with HIV. Generated by immunoSEQ multiplex PCR, the TCRdb table keeps only in-frame clones and is missing some. The sample shows about 33,000 clones, over 65% of them seen only once. Sequenced material: unsorted PBMCs, taken 2 years after starting antiretroviral therapy. The receptors were sampled from a woman aged 45-60 years with HIV. The CDR3 runs from the conserved cysteine through the conserved F or W. Fields, in order: clone size, J gene, V gene, D gene, CDR3 DNA, CDR3 protein. A D gene is named only where the DNA matches it firmly. Where a row states a size, it is once, few, many or the class of an expanded clone; other rows omit it.

.	TRBJ1-2	TRBV2	.	TGTGCCAGCAGTGAAGAGCCAATTAGGGGCTACACCTTC	CASSEEPIRGYTF
.	TRBJ2-3	TRBV5-8	TRBD1	TGTGCCAGCAGCCTACCCGGACAGGGGGCGATCACAGATACGCAGTATTTT	CASSLPGQGAITDTQYF
.	TRBJ2-3	TRBV7-2	.	TGTGCCAGCAGGAAACTCGACATGCACCTATACACAGATACGCAGTATTTT	CASRKLDMHLYTDTQYF
.	TRBJ1-2	TRBV27	.	TGTGCCAGCAGTCCTAGACAGGACCCCCTCTTGAGGTATGGCTACACCTTC	CASSPRQDPLLRYGYTF
.	TRBJ1-1	TRBV9	.	TGTGCCAGCAGCGTAGGCTGGGGGCTGGGGAACACTGAAGCTTTCTTT	CASSVGWGLGNTEAFF
.	TRBJ2-1	TRBV15	.	TGTGCCACCAAACCCTTCTCCTACAATGAGCAGTTCTTC	CATKPFSYNEQFF
.	TRBJ2-1	TRBV7-9	TRBD2	TGTGCCAGCAGCTCAGCAAGACTAGCGTTTTCCTACAATGAGCAGTTCTTC	CASSSARLAFSYNEQFF
once	TRBJ1-2	TRBV20-1	.	TGCAGTGCCCGGACAGACTATGGCTACACCTTC	CSARTDYGYTF
.	TRBJ2-5	TRBV7-9	TRBD2	TGTGCCAGCAGCGAGAGACTAGCGGGGGGGCAAGAGACCCAGTACTTC	CASSERLAGGQETQYF
.	TRBJ2-2	TRBV9	.	TGTGCCAGCAGCGTAGCTAGCCACAACACCGGGGAGCTGTTTTTT	CASSVASHNTGELFF
.	TRBJ1-4	TRBV5-4	.	TGTGCCAGCAGCTCAAAGGTCGCGTCTAATGAAAAACTGTTTTTT	CASSSKVASNEKLFF
.	TRBJ2-1	TRBV27	.	TGTGCCAGCACCCTCGGTGGGACGGGCAATGAGCAGTTCTTC	CASTLGGTGNEQFF
.	TRBJ2-3	TRBV6-6	.	TGTGCCAGCAGTTACTGGGTAAGGGGCACAGATACGCAGTATTTT	CASSYWVRGTDTQYF
.	TRBJ2-5	TRBV10-2	TRBD2	TGCGCCAGCAGTGATCGTCTGCGGGGGGGCGGGGAGACCCAGTACTTC	CASSDRLRGGGETQYF
.	TRBJ1-5	TRBV6-5	.	TGTGCCAGCAGTTACGGCGGCGGAAGAGGTCAGCCCCAGCATTTT	CASSYGGGRGQPQHF
.	TRBJ2-7	TRBV6-5	TRBD1	TGTGCCAGCAGTTTGGGACAGGGGACCTACGAGCAGTACTTC	CASSLGQGTYEQYF
.	TRBJ2-1	TRBV7-9	.	TGTGCCAGCAGCCCATTTGGGGGTGAGCAGTTCTTC	CASSPFGGEQFF
.	TRBJ1-6	TRBV10-3	.	TGTGCCATCACGTTGGGTGCAGGGGATGGTTCACCCCTCCACTTT	CAITLGAGDGSPLHF
.	TRBJ2-5	TRBV4-1	.	TGCGCCAGCAGCCACTTTCGGGACCCCCAAGAGACCCAGTACTTC	CASSHFRDPQETQYF
.	TRBJ2-6	TRBV27	TRBD1	TGTGCCAGCAGTCACAGGGGCTCGGGGGCCAACGTCCTGACTTTC	CASSHRGSGANVLTF
.	TRBJ2-4	TRBV18	.	TGTGCCAGCTCTCCGAACCTAGCCAAAAACATTCAGTACTTC	CASSPNLAKNIQYF
.	TRBJ2-6	TRBV2	.	TGTGCCAGCAAGGCAGGGGGGCATTCTGGGGCCAACGTCCTGACTTTC	CASKAGGHSGANVLTF
.	TRBJ1-1	TRBV5-1	TRBD1	TGCGCCAGCAGCGTCAGGGGGGGAACTGAAGCTTTCTTT	CASSVRGGTEAFF
.	TRBJ1-5	TRBV9	.	TGTGCCAGCAGCGTAGTTCAGCCCCAGCATTTT	CASSVVQPQHF
.	TRBJ1-1	TRBV6-4	.	TGTGCCAGCAGTGTTCAGGGAGGTACTGAAGCTTTCTTT	CASSVQGGTEAFF
once	TRBJ2-1	TRBV12-1	.	TGTGCCAGCAGCTCATGGAGGACAGGGTCGGATGAGCAGTTCTTC	CASSSWRTGSDEQFF
.	TRBJ1-5	TRBV7-9	.	TGTGCCAGCAGCTTAGGTTCGGCGGATAGCAATCAGCCCCAGCATTTT	CASSLGSADSNQPQHF
.	TRBJ2-3	TRBV7-8	.	TGTGCCAGCAGTCCTAACGGACTCACCAGGAGCACAGATACGCAGTATTTT	CASSPNGLTRSTDTQYF
.	TRBJ1-1	TRBV5-1	.	TGCGCCAGCAGCTTGTTCCGACAGGCGTACACTGAAGCTTTCTTT	CASSLFRQAYTEAFF
.	TRBJ2-5	TRBV11-2	.	TGTGCCAGCAGCCCTGGACTGCCGCAAGAGACCCAGTACTTC	CASSPGLPQETQYF
few	TRBJ1-2	TRBV7-9	.	TGTGCCAGCAGCCGGCAGGGCGGTAACTATGGCTACACCTTC	CASSRQGGNYGYTF
.	TRBJ2-1	TRBV11-1	.	TGTGCCAGCAGCTATCAGAACAATGAGCAGTTCTTC	CASSYQNNEQFF
.	TRBJ1-5	TRBV30	.	TGTGCCTGGAGTGTCATTCTGGGGGACCAGCCCCAGCATTTT	CAWSVILGDQPQHF
.	TRBJ2-5	TRBV11-1	TRBD1	TGTGCCAGCAGCTTACTCGAGCAGGGGGACGGAAAGACCCAGTACTTC	CASSLLEQGDGKTQYF
few	TRBJ2-3	TRBV5-6	TRBD2	TGTGCCAGCAGTTCCGTGACGGGGGGACCAGTGGATACGCAGTATTTT	CASSSVTGGPVDTQYF
.	TRBJ1-2	TRBV28	TRBD1	TGTGCCAGCTATCACGCGTCTTTTACCGGGACAGGTCAAGGCTACACCTTC	CASYHASFTGTGQGYTF
.	TRBJ1-2	TRBV12-5	.	TGTGCTAGTGGAGCCCATACGGACAGAATACCGTATGGCTACACCTTC	CASGAHTDRIPYGYTF
.	TRBJ2-5	TRBV5-8	TRBD2	TGTGCCAGCAGCTGGGGACTACCTCCCGAGACCCAGTACTTC	CASSWGLPPETQYF
.	TRBJ2-1	TRBV7-9	.	TGTGCCAGCAGCTTAGGTTACAATGAGCAGTTCTTC	CASSLGYNEQFF
.	TRBJ2-5	TRBV2	.	TGTGCCAGCAGTGAAAGTCCAGGTTTTGGGGAGACCCAGTACTTC	CASSESPGFGETQYF
once	TRBJ1-5	TRBV6-1	TRBD1	TGTGCCAGCAGTGAAGCAGGGGGCCGACCCCAGCATTTT	CASSEAGGRPQHF
.	TRBJ1-2	TRBV14	.	TGTGCCAGCAGCCAATCCCCGGGGGGAGCCGGACCCTATGGCTACACCTTC	CASSQSPGGAGPYGYTF
.	TRBJ1-1	TRBV4-1	.	TGCGCCAGCAGCCAAGAAGGCCGGGTTTGGGACACTGAAGCTTTCTTT	CASSQEGRVWDTEAFF
once	TRBJ2-6	TRBV27	.	TGTGCCAGCAGTCCCTATACGGGGGTTGGGGCCAACGTCCTGACTTTC	CASSPYTGVGANVLTF
once	TRBJ2-2	TRBV29-1	TRBD2	TGCAGCGTTGTACTAGCGGGGGCCACCGGGGAGCTGTTTTTT	CSVVLAGATGELFF
.	TRBJ2-2	TRBV6-5	.	TGTGCCAGCAGTTATGAGTTGGGCGGCGGGGAGCTGTTTTTT	CASSYELGGGELFF